This T cell receptor beta chain appears in the sequencing data of a study of molecular identifiers for immune sequencing clone quantification. In the study overall: Replicate RNA came from 20,000 or 100,000 naive CD8 cells and was split five ways, and four parts were sequenced. General study results and limits: In cases of identical TCR molecules sharing a barcode, highly expanded clone sizes could be underestimated. Clones with over 20 RNA copies captured over 98% of effector molecules but under 1% of naive ones. Amid one million naive cells, spiked Jurkat TCR RNA from one cell was reportedly still detectable.

Remarks on this clonotype: Antigen unknown. Germline is not matched at one junction end, which may reflect a read error.

Germline loops: CDR1 MNHEY, CDR2 SMNVEV (reference sequence). The CDR3 extends over 17 amino acids. TCRdb re-called the PCR reads with MiXCR, one entry per CDR3 protein. Of more than 85,000 distinct CDR3 sequences listed, approximately 40% are singletons. The sequence was obtained from a human donor in good health. Some libraries in this study had Jurkat cell RNA spiked in. The chain joins TRBV27 to TRBJ1-5; no definite D call. The sequencing input was naive CD8+ T cells from blood, with Jurkat cell RNA spiked in. The subset denotes: FACS-sorted CD8+CD4-CCR7+CD45RA+ naive T cells. The CDR3 loop is CASSPNGRQSSNQPQLF. CDR3 coding DNA: TGTGCCAGCAGTCCCAATGGGCGGCAGAGTAGCAATCAGCCCCAGCTTTTT.